This entry lists 13 T cell receptor beta chains sequenced from one sample in a study of T cells in Graves' hyperthyroidism and ophthalmopathy (dated by TCRdb to between 2018 and 2020). The protocol used for the library was multiplex PCR. Sequencing used an Illumina HiSeq 2000. Amplification of TCR beta CDR3 regions was carried out from RNA transcripts. The first round of RT-PCR for the TCR CDR3 was performed with the HTBI primer set and the Qiagen OneStep RT-PCR kit. Through fastp at Q25 and MiXCR, TCRdb rebuilt clones from the public reads, retaining in-frame beta chains. Merged by CDR3 protein, the rows form single entries marked with the most common genes and DNA. This sample is represented by 300,000 to 450,000 distinct CDR3 sequences; about 14% of them were singletons. Of the sample, about 20% falls within the top ten clones. The sample taken for sequencing was blood. These receptors were collected from a woman between 25 and 40 years old with Graves' ophthalmopathy.

Many counts were recorded for this clonotype. J is TRBJ2-3 and V is TRBV5-1; weak D call: TRBD2 (6 bases). The CDR3 is 15 amino acids. V lost 3 bases and J lost 4, with 15 bases in between. CDR1 is SGHRS, CDR2 YFSETQ, per germline. The CDR3 loop reads CASSSGLRVADTQYF. DNA for the CDR3: TGCGCCAGCAGCTCGGGACTCAGGGTGGCAGATACGCAGTATTTT.

This clonotype was seen repeatedly, ten times or more. The V and J genes are TRBV14 and TRBJ2-5; 8 bases are shared with TRBD1. This CDR3 is built from 13 residues. Germline V gene sequence: CDR1 SGHDN, CDR2 FVKESK. V dropped 6 bases and J dropped 4; count of bases not matched to a gene: 4. DNA for the CDR3: TGTGCCAGCAGAAGGACAGGGATAGAGACCCAGTACTTC. The encoded protein is CASRRTGIETQYF.

This clonotype has at least ten counts. This chain connects TRBV20-1 to TRBJ1-5; tentative D call: TRBD1 (6 bases). CDR3 length: 13 amino acids. V was pared by 7 bases and J by 9 bases, with 19 bases between. CDR1 and CDR2 from the germline V gene are DFQATT and SNEGSKA (reference sequence). This chain's CDR3 is CSGKPGELLPQHF. CDR3 in DNA: TGCAGTGGTAAACCAGGGGAGCTTCTGCCCCAGCATTTT.

Ten or more counts support this clonotype. The chain combines TRBV4-1 with TRBJ2-5, with 9 nucleotides matching TRBD2. CDR1 MGHRA and CDR2 YSYEKL come from the germline V gene. The junction had 17 bases not matched to a gene; V was cut back by 1 base and J by 5 bases. The CDR3 runs 19 residues. The chain's CDR3 is CASSQALRTERGAMETQYF. CDR3 in DNA: TGCGCCAGCAGCCAAGCTCTTCGCACAGAGCGGGGGGCCATGGAGACCCAGTACTTC.

This clonotype has a count of ten or more. The chain recombines TRBV18 with TRBJ2-1; 8 bases align to TRBD2. After removal of 0 bases from V and 7 bases from J, the junction contained 5 bases not matched to a gene. The CDR3 has 15 amino acids. Germline values: CDR1 KGHSH, CDR2 LQKENI. The CDR3 sequence is CASSPPVASGNEQFF. CDR3 nucleotide sequence: TGTGCCAGCTCACCACCGGTGGCTAGCGGGAATGAGCAGTTCTTC. The whole variable domain, filled in from reference TRBV18 and TRBJ2-1, reads NAGVMQNPRHLVRRRGQEARLRCSPMKGHSHVYWYRQLPEEGLKFMVYLQKENIIDESGMPKERFSAEFPKEGPSILRIQQVVRGDSAAYFCASSPPVASGNEQFFGPGTRLTVL.

This clonotype occurred a few times. The chain's CDR3 is CASSVDPLAGPKETQYF. For the CDR3, the DNA is TGTGCCAGCAGCGTAGACCCCCTGGCGGGGCCTAAAGAGACCCAGTACTTC. The rearrangement links TRBV9 to TRBJ2-5; maybe TRBD2 (6 bases). CDR3 length: 17 residues. Between the trimmed V and J ends, which lost 0 bases and 3 bases, there was a span of 18 bases. From germline, CDR1 is SGDLS and CDR2 YYNGEE.

The chain joins TRBV28 to TRBJ1-5; TRBD1 might be the D (6 bases). The CDR3 length is 14 residues. CDR1 MDHEN and CDR2 SYDVKM come from the germline V gene. V shed 6 bases and J shed 5 bases, with 14 bases lying between them. CDR3 amino acids: CASRSNRVDQPQHF. CDR3 bases: TGTGCCAGCAGATCTAACAGGGTTGATCAGCCCCAGCATTTT.

There are a few counts of this clonotype. This clone may be a read error of a much larger clone one base away. The rearrangement links TRBV28 to TRBJ2-7, with D possibly matching TRBD1 (6 bases). The germline V gene encodes CDR1 MDHEN and CDR2 SYDVKM. The CDR3 is made up of 12 amino acids. Trimming took off 6 bases at V and 3 bases at J, with 9 bases between the two ends. DNA of the CDR3: TGTGCCAGCAGAAACAGGGTCTACGAGCAGTACTTC. It yields the protein CASRNRVYEQYF.

The chain recombines TRBV6-2 or TRBV6-3 with TRBJ2-4; the match to TRBD2 covers 14 bases. The CDR3 is 18 residues long. With V trimmed by 2 bases and J by 3 bases, 6 bases remained unmatched. Germline V gene lookup returns CDR1 MNHEY and CDR2 SVGEGT. The CDR3 loop reads CASSYRLAGGPGKNIQYF. DNA for the CDR3: TGTGCCAGCAGTTACCGACTAGCGGGGGGGCCCGGCAAAAACATTCAGTACTTC.

Many counts were recorded for this clonotype. The V and J genes are TRBV2 and TRBJ2-7, with TRBD1 identical over 7 bases. V shed 11 bases, J shed 3 bases, and the junction held 7 bases outside the gene matches. Germline CDR1 is SNHLY and CDR2 is FYNNEI. This CDR3 is 12 amino acids long. Written as DNA, the CDR3 is TGTGCCTACGGGACAGTACTCTACGAGCAGTACTTC. Translated: CAYGTVLYEQYF.

This clonotype was counted at least ten times. The chain uses TRBV5-1 and TRBJ2-7; D not certain. V dropped 0 bases and J dropped 4 bases, with 8 bases sitting between them. The CDR3 contains 13 residues. Germline CDR1 and CDR2: SGHRS and YFSETQ. In DNA form, the CDR3 reads TGCGCCAGCAGCTTGGGTGTCGGGTACGAGCAGTACTTC. Protein sequence: CASSLGVGYEQYF.

This sequence joins TRBV7-2 and TRBJ2-2; D not certain. The V and J ends lost 1 base and 5 bases respectively, with 8 bases between them. Germline V gene lookup returns CDR1 SGHTA and CDR2 FQGNSA. The CDR3 has 14 amino acids. CDR3 sequence reads: CASSLVPRTGELFF. CDR3 in DNA: TGTGCCAGCAGCTTAGTCCCCCGGACCGGGGAGCTGTTTTTT.

This clonotype was recorded a few times. The V gene is TRBV20-1, the J gene TRBJ2-3; 14 nucleotides agree with TRBD2. The CDR3 runs 15 residues. Germline trimming cut 2 bases from V and 7 bases from J; bases unmatched to any gene: 5. The germline CDR1 and CDR2 sequences are DFQATT and SNEGSKA (reference sequence). CDR3 in DNA: TGCAGTGCTAGACAGACTAGCGGGGGGGCGTATACGCAGTATTTT. Amino acid sequence: CSARQTSGGAYTQYF.